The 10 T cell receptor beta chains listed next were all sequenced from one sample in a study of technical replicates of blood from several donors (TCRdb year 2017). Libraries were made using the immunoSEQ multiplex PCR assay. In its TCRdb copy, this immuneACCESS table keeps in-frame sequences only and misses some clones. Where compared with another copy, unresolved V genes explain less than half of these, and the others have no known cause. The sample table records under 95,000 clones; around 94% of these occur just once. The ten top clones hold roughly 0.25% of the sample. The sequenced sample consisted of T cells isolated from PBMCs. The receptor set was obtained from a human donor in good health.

Written as DNA, the CDR3 is TGTGCCAGCAGCCCCCGGACAGGGGGAGAGACCCAGTACTTC. It codes for CASSPRTGGETQYF. J is TRBJ2-5 and V is TRBV14, with 10 bases lining up with TRBD1. The CDR3 spans 14 residues. V gave up 4 bases and J gave up 4 bases; unmatched junction bases: 3. The germline V gene encodes CDR1 SGHDN and CDR2 FVKESK.

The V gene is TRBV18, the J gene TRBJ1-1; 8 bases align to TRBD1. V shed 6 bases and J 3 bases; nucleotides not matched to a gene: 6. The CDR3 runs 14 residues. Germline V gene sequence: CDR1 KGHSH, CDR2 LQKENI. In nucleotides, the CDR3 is TGTGCCAGCTCCCCTATGACAGGGGACACTGAAGCTTTCTTT. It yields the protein CASSPMTGDTEAFF.

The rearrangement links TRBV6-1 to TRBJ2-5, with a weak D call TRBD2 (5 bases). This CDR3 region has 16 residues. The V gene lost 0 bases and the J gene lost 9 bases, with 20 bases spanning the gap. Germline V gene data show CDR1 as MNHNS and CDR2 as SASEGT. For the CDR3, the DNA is TGTGCCAGCAGTGAAGCGCGAGTGGACCCACACGGGGCCCAGTACTTC. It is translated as CASSEARVDPHGAQYF.

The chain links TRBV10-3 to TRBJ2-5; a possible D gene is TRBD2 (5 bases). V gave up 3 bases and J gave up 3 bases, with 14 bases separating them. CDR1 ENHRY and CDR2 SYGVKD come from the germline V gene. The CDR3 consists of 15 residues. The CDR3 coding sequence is TGTGCCATCAGTGATAGCGAGACGCTGGAAGAGACCCAGTACTTC. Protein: CAISDSETLEETQYF.

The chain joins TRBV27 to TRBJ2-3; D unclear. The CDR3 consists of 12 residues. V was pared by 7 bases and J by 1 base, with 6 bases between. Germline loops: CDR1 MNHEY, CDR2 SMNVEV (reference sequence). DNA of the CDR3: TGTGCCAGCAATACTGGCACAGATACGCAGTATTTT. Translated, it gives CASNTGTDTQYF.

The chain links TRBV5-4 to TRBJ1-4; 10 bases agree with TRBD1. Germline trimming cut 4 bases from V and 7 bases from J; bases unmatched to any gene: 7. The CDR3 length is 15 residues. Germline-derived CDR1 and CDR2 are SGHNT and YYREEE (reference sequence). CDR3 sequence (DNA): TGTGCCAGCAGCACCGTGACAGGGGGCACTGAAAAACTGTTTTTT. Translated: CASSTVTGGTEKLFF. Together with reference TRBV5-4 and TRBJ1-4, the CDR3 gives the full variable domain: ETGVTQSPTHLIKTRGQQVTLRCSSQSGHNTVSWYQQALGQGPQFIFQYYREEENGRGNFPPRFSGLQFPNYSSELNVNALELDDSALYLCASSTVTGGTEKLFFGSGTQLSVL.

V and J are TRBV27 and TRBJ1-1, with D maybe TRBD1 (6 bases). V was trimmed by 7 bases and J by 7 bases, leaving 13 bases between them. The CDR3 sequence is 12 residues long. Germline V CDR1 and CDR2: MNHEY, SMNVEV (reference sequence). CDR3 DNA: TGTGCCAGCACTACAGGGCTTAATGAAGCTTTCTTT. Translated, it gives CASTTGLNEAFF.

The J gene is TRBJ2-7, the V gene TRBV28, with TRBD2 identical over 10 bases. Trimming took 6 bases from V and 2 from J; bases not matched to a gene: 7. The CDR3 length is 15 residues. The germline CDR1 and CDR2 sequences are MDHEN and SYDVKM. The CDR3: CASSRRLAGTYEQYF. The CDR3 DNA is TGTGCCAGCAGCAGGAGACTAGCGGGCACCTACGAGCAGTACTTC.

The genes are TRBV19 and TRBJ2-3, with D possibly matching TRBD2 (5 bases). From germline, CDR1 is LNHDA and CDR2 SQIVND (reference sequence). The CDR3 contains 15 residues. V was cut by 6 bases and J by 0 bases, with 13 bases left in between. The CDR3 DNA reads TGTGCCAGTAGAGTCGTGGGCGGGAGCACAGATACGCAGTATTTT. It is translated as CASRVVGGSTDTQYF.

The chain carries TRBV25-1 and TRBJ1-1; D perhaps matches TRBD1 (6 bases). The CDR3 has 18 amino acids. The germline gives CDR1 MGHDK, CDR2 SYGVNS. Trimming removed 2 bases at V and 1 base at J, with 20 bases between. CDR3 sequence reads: CASSEGPGTQGGNTEAFF. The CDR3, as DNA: TGTGCCAGCAGTGAAGGTCCCGGGACCCAAGGGGGGAACACTGAAGCTTTCTTT.